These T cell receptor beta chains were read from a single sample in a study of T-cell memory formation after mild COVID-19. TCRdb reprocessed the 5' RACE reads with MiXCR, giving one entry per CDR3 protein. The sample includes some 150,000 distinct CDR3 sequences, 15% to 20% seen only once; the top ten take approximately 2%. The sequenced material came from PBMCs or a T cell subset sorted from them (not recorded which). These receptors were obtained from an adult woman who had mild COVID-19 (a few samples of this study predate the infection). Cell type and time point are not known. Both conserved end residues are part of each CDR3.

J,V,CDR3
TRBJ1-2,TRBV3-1,CASSDREDLYGYTF
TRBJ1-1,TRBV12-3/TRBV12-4,CASSLGTGFSEAFF
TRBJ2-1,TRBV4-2,CASSQDLLAGEKQFF
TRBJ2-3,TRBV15,CATSRDRQLSTDTQYF
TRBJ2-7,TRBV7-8,CASSLADPDGQYF
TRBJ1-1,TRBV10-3,CAIGPRGAGNTEAFF
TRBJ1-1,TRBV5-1,CASSLATDRNTEAFF
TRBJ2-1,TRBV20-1,CSAQRGAIYNEQFF
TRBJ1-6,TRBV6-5,CASSQRGQGNSPLHF
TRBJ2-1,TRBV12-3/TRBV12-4,CASSLVAGGYNEQFF
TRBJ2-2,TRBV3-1,CASSQELQGRELFF
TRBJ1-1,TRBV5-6,CASHRGILNTEAFF
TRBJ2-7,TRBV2,CASSEQGIGYEQYF
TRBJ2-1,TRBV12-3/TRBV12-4,CASSFGREQFF